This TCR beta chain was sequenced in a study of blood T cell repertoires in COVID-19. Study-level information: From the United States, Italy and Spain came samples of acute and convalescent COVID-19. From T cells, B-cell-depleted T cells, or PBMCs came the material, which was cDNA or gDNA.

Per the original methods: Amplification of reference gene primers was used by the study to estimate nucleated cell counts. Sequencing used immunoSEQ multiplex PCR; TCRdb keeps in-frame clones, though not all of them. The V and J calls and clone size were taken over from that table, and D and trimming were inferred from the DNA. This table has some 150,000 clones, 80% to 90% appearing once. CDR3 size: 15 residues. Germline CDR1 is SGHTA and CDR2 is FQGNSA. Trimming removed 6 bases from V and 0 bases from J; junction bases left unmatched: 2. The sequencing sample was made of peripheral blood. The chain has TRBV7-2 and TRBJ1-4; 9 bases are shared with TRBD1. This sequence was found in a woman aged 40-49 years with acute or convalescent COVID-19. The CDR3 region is CASSRQGATNEKLFF. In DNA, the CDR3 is TGTGCCAGCAGTAGACAGGGGGCAACTAATGAAAAACTGTTTTTT.